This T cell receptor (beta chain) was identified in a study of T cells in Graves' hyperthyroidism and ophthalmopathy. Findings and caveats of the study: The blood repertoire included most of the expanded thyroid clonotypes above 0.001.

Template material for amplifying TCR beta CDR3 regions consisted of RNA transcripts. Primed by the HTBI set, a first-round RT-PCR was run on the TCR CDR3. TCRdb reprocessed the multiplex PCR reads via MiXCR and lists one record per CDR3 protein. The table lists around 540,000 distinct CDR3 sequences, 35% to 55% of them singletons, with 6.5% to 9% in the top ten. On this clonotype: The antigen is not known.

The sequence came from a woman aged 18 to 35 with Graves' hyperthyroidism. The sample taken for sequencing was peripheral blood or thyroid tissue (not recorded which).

As DNA, the CDR3 is TGCAGCGTTGAAGGGGCGGGAGCGAACACCGGGGAGCTGTTTTTT. Residues: CSVEGAGANTGELFF. The chain links TRBV29-1 to TRBJ2-2; TRBD2 aligns across 7 bases. The germline gives CDR1 SQVTM, CDR2 ANQGSEA. With V trimmed by 1 base and J by 0 bases, 2 bases remained unmatched. The CDR3 covers 15 residues.